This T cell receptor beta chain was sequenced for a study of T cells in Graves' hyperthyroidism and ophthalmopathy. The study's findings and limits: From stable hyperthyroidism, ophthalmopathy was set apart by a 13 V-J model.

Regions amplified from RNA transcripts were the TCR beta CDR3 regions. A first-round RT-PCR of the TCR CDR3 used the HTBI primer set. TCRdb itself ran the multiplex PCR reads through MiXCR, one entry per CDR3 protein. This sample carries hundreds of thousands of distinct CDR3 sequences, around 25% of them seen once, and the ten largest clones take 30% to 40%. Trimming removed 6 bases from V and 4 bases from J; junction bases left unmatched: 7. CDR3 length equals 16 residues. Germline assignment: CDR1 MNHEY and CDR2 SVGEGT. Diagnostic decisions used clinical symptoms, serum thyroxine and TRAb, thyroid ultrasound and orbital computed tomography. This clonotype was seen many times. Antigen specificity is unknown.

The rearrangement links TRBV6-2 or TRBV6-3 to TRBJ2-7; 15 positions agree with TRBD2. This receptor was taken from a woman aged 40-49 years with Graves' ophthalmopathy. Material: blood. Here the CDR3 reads CASSWTSGRAQYEQYF. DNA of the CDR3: TGTGCCAGCAGCTGGACTAGCGGGAGGGCCCAGTACGAGCAGTACTTC.